This T cell receptor (beta chain) was captured by sequencing in a study of T-cell memory formation after mild COVID-19. On the study more broadly: Largely donor-specific TCR clusters were found.

TCRdb re-derived calls from the 5' RACE reads in MiXCR, one entry per CDR3 protein. The sample shows hundreds of thousands of distinct CDR3 sequences, about a fifth of them seen only once. This clonotype turned up a few times. Germline CDR1 reads SGHTA; CDR2 reads FQGNSA. V lost 9 bases and J lost 0, with 11 bases in between. This CDR3 has 14 amino acids. This chain uses TRBV7-2 with TRBJ2-2; TRBD2 might be the D (5 bases). The origin of this receptor is an adult woman who had mild COVID-19 (a few samples of this study predate the infection). Cell type and time point are not known. Input material: PBMCs or a T cell subset sorted from them (not recorded which). The CDR3 DNA follows: TGTGCCAGTGAAGGGAGCGCGAACACCGGGGAGCTGTTTTTT. This sequence encodes CASEGSANTGELFF.